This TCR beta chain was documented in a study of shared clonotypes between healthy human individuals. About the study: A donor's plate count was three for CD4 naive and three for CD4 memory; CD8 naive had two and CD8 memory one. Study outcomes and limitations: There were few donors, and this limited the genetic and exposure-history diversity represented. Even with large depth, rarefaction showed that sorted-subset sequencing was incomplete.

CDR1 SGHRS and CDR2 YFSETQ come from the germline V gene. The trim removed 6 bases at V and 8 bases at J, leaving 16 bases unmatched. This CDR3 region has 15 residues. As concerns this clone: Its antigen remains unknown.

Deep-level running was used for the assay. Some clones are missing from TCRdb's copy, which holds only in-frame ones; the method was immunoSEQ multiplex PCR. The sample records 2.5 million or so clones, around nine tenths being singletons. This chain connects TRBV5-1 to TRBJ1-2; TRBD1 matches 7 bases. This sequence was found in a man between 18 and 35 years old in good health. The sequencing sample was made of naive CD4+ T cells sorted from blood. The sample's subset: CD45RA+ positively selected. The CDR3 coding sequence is TGCGCCAGCACCCGGGCCCCGACAGGGTATGGAGGCTACACCTTC. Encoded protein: CASTRAPTGYGGYTF.